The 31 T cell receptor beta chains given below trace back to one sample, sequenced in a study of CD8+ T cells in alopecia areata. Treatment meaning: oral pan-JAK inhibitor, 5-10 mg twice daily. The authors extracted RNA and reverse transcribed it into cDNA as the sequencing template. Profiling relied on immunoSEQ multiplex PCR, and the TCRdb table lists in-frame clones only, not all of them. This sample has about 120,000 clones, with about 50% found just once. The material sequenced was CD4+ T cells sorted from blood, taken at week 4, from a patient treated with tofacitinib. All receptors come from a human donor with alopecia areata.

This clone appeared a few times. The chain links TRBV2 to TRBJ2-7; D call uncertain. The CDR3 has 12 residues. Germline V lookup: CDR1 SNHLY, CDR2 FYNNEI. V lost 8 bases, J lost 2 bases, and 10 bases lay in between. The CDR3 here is CASGYVAYEQYF. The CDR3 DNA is TGTGCCAGCGGGTATGTGGCCTACGAGCAGTACTTC.

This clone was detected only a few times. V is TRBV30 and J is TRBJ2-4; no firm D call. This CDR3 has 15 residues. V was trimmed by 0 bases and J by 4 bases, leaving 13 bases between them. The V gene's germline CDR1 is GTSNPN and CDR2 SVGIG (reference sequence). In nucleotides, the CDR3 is TGTGCCTGGAGTGTACGGGCAAATGCGAAAAACATTCAGTACTTC. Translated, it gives CAWSVRANAKNIQYF.

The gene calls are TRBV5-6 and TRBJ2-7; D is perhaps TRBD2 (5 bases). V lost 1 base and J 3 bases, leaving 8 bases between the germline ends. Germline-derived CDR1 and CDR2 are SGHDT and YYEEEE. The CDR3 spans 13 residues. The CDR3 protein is CASSLMAGYEQYF. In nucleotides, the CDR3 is TGTGCCAGCAGCTTGATGGCGGGCTACGAGCAGTACTTC.

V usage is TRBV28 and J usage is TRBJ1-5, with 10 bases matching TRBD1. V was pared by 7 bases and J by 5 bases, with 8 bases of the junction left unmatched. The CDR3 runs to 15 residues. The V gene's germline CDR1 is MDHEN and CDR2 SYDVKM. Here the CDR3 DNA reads TGTGCCAGCACCAAAGGGGGGACAGGGGATCAGCCCCAGCATTTT. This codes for CASTKGGTGDQPQHF.

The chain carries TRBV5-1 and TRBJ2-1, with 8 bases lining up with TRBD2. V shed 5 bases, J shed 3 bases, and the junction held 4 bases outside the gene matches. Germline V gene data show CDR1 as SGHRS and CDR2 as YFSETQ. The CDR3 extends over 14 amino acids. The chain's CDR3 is CASRSGLDYNEQFF. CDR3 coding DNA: TGCGCCAGCAGATCGGGACTAGACTACAATGAGCAGTTCTTC. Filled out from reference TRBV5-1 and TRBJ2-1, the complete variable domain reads KAGVTQTPRYLIKTRGQQVTLSCSPISGHRSVSWYQQTPGQGLQFLFEYFSETQRNKGNFPGRFSGRQFSNSRSEMNVSTLELGDSALYLCASRSGLDYNEQFFGPGTRLTVL.

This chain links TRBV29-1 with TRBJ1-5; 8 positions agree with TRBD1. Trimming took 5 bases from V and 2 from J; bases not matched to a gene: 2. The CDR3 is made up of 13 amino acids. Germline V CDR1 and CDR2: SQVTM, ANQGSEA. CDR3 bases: TGCAGCGTTCAGACAGGGGGCAATCAGCCCCAGCATTTT. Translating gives CSVQTGGNQPQHF.

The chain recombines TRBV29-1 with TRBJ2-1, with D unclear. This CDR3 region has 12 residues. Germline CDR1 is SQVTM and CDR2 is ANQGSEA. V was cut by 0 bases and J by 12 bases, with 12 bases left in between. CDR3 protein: CSVEDARRGQFF. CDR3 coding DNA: TGCAGCGTTGAAGATGCTAGACGTGGGCAGTTCTTC.

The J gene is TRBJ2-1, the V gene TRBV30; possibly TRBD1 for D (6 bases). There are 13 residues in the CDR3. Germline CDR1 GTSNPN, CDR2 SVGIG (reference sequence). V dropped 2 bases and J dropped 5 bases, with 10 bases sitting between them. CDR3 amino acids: CAWSRDIHNEQFF. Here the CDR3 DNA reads TGTGCCTGGAGTCGGGACATCCACAATGAGCAGTTCTTC. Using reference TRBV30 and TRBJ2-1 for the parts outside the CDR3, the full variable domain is SQTIHQWPATLVQPVGSPLSLECTVEGTSNPNLYWYRQAAGRGLQLLFYSVGIGQISSEVPQNLSASRPQDRQFILSSKKLLLSDSGFYLCAWSRDIHNEQFFGPGTRLTVL.

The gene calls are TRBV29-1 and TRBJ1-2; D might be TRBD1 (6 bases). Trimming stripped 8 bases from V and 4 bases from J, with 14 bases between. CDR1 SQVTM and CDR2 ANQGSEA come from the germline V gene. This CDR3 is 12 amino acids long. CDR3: CSPYSGVYGYTF. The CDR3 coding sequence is TGCAGCCCCTATTCAGGGGTCTATGGCTACACCTTC.

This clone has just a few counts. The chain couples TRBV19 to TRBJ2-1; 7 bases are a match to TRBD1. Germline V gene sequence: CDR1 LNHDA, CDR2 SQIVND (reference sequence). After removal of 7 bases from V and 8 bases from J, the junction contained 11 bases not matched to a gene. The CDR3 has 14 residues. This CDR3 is CASNPGQERDEQFF. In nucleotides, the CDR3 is TGTGCCAGTAACCCCGGACAGGAACGCGATGAGCAGTTCTTC.

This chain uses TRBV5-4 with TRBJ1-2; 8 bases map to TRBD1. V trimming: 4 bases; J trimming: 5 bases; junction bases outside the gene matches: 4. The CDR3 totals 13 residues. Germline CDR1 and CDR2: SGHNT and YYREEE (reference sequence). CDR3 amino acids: CASSKQGEYGYTF. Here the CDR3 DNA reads TGTGCCAGCAGCAAACAGGGGGAATATGGCTACACCTTC.

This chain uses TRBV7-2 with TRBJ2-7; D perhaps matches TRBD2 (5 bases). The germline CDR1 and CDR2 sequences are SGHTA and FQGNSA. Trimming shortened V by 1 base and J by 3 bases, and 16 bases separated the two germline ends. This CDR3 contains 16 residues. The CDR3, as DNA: TGTGCCAGCAGCTTAGTTGACGGGATTTCCCTCTACGAGCAGTACTTC. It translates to CASSLVDGISLYEQYF.

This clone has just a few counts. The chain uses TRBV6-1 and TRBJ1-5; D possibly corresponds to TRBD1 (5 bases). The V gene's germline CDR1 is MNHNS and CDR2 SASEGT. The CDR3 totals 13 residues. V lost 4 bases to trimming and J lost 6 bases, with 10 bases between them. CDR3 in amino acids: CASSGQFGQPQHF. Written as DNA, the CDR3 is TGTGCCAGCAGTGGACAGTTCGGTCAGCCCCAGCATTTT.

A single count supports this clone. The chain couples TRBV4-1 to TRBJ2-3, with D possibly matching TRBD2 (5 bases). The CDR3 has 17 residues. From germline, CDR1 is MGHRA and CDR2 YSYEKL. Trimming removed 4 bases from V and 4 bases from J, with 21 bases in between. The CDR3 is CASSPSRIGSEADTQYF. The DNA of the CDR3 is TGCGCCAGCAGCCCGTCGCGGATTGGGAGTGAAGCAGATACGCAGTATTTT.

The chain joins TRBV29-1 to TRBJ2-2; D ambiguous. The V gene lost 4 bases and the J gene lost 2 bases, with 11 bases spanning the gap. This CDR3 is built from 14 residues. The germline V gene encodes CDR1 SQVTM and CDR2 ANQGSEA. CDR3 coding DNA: TGCAGCGTTGGTGTGGATACTAACACCGGGGAGCTGTTTTTT. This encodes CSVGVDTNTGELFF.

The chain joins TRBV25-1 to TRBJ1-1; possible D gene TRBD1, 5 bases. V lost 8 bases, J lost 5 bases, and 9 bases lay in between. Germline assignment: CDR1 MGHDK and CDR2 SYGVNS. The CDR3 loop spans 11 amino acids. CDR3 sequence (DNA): TGTGCCAGCGAGGGGAGAACTGAAGCTTTCTTT. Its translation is CASEGRTEAFF.

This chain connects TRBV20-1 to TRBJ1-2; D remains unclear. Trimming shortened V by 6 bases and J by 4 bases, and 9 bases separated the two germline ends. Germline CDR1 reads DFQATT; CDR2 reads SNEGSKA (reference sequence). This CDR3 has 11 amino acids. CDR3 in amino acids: CSATGRYGYTF. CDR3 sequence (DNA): TGCAGTGCCACCGGACGCTATGGCTACACCTTC.

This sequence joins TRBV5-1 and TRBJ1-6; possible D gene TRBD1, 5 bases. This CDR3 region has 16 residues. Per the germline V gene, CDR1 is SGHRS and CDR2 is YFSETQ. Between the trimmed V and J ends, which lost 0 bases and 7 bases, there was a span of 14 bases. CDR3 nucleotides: TGCGCCAGCAGCTTGGCCACGGGACGGGAGAATTCACCCCTCCACTTT. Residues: CASSLATGRENSPLHF.

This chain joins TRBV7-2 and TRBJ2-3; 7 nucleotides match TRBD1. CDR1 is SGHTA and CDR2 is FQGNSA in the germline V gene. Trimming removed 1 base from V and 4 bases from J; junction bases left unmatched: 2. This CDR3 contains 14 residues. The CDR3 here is CASSLGQGPDTQYF. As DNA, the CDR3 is TGTGCCAGCAGCTTAGGACAGGGCCCAGATACGCAGTATTTT.

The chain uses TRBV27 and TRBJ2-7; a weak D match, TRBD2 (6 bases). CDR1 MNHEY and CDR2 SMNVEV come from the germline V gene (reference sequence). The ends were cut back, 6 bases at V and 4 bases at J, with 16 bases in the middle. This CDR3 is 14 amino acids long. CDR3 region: CASSPIFGGYEQYF. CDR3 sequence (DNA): TGTGCCAGCAGCCCGATCTTCGGGGGTTACGAGCAGTACTTC.

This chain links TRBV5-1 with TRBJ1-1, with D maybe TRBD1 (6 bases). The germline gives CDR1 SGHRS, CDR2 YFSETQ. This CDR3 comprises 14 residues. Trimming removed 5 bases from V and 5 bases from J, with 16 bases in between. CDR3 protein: CASRSPRGRTEAFF. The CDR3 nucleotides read TGCGCCAGCAGGTCCCCCCGGGGGCGGACTGAAGCTTTCTTT.

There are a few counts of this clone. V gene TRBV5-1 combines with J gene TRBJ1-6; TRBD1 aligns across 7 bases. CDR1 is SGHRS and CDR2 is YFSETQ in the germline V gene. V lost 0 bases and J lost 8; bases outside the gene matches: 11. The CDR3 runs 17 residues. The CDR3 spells CASSLEGAYTGDSPLHF. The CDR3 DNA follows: TGCGCCAGCAGCTTGGAAGGCGCCTACACAGGGGATTCACCCCTCCACTTT.

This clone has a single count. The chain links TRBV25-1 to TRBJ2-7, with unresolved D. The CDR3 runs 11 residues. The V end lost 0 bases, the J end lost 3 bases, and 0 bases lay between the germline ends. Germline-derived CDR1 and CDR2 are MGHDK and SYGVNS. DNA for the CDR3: TGTGCCAGCAGTGAATACTACGAGCAGTACTTC. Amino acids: CASSEYYEQYF.

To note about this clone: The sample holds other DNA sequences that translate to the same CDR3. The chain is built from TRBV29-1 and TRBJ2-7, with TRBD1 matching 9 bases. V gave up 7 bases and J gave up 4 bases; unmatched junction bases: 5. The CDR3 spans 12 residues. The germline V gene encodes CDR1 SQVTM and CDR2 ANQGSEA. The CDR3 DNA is TGCAGCGCCGGGACAGGGCGGTACGAGCAGTACTTC. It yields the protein CSAGTGRYEQYF.

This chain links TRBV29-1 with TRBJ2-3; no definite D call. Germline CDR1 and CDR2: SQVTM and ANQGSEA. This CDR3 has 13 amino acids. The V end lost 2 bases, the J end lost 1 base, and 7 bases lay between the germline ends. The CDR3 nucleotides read TGCAGCGTTGAATTTTGGGGCACAGATACGCAGTATTTT. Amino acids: CSVEFWGTDTQYF.

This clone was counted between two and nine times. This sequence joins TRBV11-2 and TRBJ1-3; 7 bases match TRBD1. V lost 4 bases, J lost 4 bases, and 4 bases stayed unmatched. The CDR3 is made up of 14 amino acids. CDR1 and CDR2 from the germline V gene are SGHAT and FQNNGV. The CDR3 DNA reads TGTGCCAGCAGCTACGGGACAGAAGGAAACACCATATATTTT. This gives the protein CASSYGTEGNTIYF.

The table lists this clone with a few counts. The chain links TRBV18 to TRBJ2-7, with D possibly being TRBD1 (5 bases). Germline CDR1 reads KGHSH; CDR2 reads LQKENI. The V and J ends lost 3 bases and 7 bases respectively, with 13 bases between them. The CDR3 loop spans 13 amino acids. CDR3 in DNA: TGTGCCAGCTCACCGGACACCTCCAGGGAGCAGTACTTC. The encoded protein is CASSPDTSREQYF.

CDR3 coding DNA: TGTGCCAGCAGTTTACAGGGGCACCAGCCCCAGCATTTT. Encoded protein: CASSLQGHQPQHF. The V gene is TRBV6-5, the J gene TRBJ1-5, with TRBD1 matching over 7 bases. Germline CDR1 MNHEY, CDR2 SVGAGI. V was pared by 4 bases and J by 7 bases, with 4 bases of the junction left unmatched. This CDR3 contains 13 residues.

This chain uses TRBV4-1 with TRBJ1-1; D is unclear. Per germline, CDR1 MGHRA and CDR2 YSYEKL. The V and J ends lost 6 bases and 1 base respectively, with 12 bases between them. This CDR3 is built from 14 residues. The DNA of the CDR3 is TGCGCCAGCAGAGGGCTGCTTAAGAACACTGAAGCTTTCTTT. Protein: CASRGLLKNTEAFF.

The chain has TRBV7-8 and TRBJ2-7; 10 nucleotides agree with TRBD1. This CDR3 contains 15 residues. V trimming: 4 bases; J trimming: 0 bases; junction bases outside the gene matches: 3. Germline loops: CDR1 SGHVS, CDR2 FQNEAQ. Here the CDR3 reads CASSSRQGASYEQYF. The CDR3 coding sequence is TGTGCCAGCAGCTCAAGACAGGGGGCCTCCTACGAGCAGTACTTC.

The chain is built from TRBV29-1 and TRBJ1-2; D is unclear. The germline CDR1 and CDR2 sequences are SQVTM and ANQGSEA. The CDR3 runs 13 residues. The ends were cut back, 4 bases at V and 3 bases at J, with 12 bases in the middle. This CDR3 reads CSVGESWDYGYTF. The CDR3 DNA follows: TGCAGCGTTGGGGAAAGCTGGGACTATGGCTACACCTTC.